Below are 12 T cell receptor beta chains sequenced from a single sample in a study of blood T cell repertoires in COVID-19. Produced via immunoSEQ multiplex PCR; TCRdb's table is partial and in-frame only. Among 150,000 to 200,000 clones listed, 75% to 85% were seen once. The specimen sequenced was PBMCs or T cells enriched from blood (not recorded which). Receptor source: a man aged 35 to 55 who had recovered from COVID-19.

This clone was seen only once. The gene calls are TRBV30 and TRBJ1-5; 9 bases align to TRBD1. There are 16 residues in the CDR3. The germline gives CDR1 GTSNPN, CDR2 SVGIG (reference sequence). The trim removed 2 bases at V and 3 bases at J, leaving 8 bases unmatched. CDR3 sequence (DNA): TGTGCCTGGAGTCGGCCCGGGACAGGGCACAATCAGCCCCAGCATTTT. It translates to CAWSRPGTGHNQPQHF. The full variable domain, with the rest looked up from reference TRBV30 and TRBJ1-5, is SQTIHQWPATLVQPVGSPLSLECTVEGTSNPNLYWYRQAAGRGLQLLFYSVGIGQISSEVPQNLSASRPQDRQFILSSKKLLLSDSGFYLCAWSRPGTGHNQPQHFGDGTRLSIL.

This clone was counted once. The V gene is TRBV2, the J gene TRBJ2-5, with TRBD2 matching over 9 bases. The CDR3 consists of 13 residues. CDR1 and CDR2 from the germline V gene are SNHLY and FYNNEI. Germline trimming cut 7 bases from V and 6 bases from J; bases unmatched to any gene: 6. The CDR3 bases are TGTGCCAGCAAGGCTAGCGGGGAAAAGACCCAGTACTTC. Encoded protein: CASKASGEKTQYF.

This clone was detected a few times. This rearrangement joins TRBV12-3 or TRBV12-4 to TRBJ1-1; D remains ambiguous. V lost 3 bases and J lost 7, with 6 bases in between. The CDR3 covers 11 residues. CDR3 nucleotide sequence: TGTGCCAGCAGTTTCTTTTATGAAGCTTTCTTT. Its protein is CASSFFYEAFF.

This clone was seen a few times. The chain has TRBV3-1 (or the pseudogene TRBV3-2) and TRBJ1-5, with D unresolved. V was clipped by 2 bases and J by 5 bases, with 4 bases between them. CDR3 length equals 12 residues. Per germline, CDR1 LGHDT and CDR2 YNNKEL (reference sequence). The CDR3 loop reads CASSQSDQPQHF. The CDR3 nucleotides read TGTGCCAGCAGCCAATCAGATCAGCCCCAGCATTTT.

The genes are TRBV30 and TRBJ1-1; 11 positions agree with TRBD1. The CDR3 runs to 15 residues. Trimming took 0 bases from V and 7 from J; bases not matched to a gene: 7. The germline V gene encodes CDR1 GTSNPN and CDR2 SVGIG (reference sequence). The CDR3 sequence is CAWSVLDRGRNEAFF. The CDR3 bases are TGTGCCTGGAGTGTCTTGGACAGGGGGCGTAATGAAGCTTTCTTT.

This sequence joins TRBV2 and TRBJ2-5, with 8 bases matching TRBD2. With V trimmed by 1 base and J by 4 bases, 5 bases remained unmatched. This CDR3 has 15 residues. Germline-derived CDR1 and CDR2 are SNHLY and FYNNEI. CDR3: CASSEEAGAGETQYF. DNA of the CDR3: TGTGCCAGCAGTGAAGAAGCGGGGGCCGGAGAGACCCAGTACTTC. Variable domain in full (rest from reference TRBV2 and TRBJ2-5): EPEVTQTPSHQVTQMGQEVILRCVPISNHLYFYWYRQILGQKVEFLVSFYNNEISEKSEIFDDQFSVERPDGSNFTLKIRSTKLEDSAMYFCASSEEAGAGETQYFGPGTRLLVL.

The V and J genes are TRBV6-1 and TRBJ2-7; D is possibly TRBD2 (5 bases). Per germline, CDR1 MNHNS and CDR2 SASEGT. The CDR3 extends over 14 amino acids. The V end lost 2 bases, the J end lost 4 bases, and 12 bases lay between the germline ends. The CDR3 sequence: CASSEQTGWYEQYV. In DNA, the CDR3 is TGTGCCAGCAGTGAACAAACGGGGTGGTACGAGCAGTACGTC.

The CDR3 region is CASSLTGTGYTEAFF. The CDR3 DNA sequence: TGTGCCAGCAGCTTAACAGGGACAGGGTACACTGAAGCTTTCTTT. This chain links TRBV7-3 with TRBJ1-1; 9 nucleotides agree with TRBD1. The V and J ends lost 0 bases and 3 bases, in that order; junction bases with no gene match: 2. This CDR3 comprises 15 residues. The germline gives CDR1 SGHTA, CDR2 FQGTGA.

This chain uses TRBV27 with TRBJ1-6, with unresolved D. Trimming cost V 3 bases and J 8 bases, with 11 bases left between them. CDR3 length: 14 amino acids. From germline, CDR1 is MNHEY and CDR2 SMNVEV (reference sequence). CDR3 DNA: TGTGCCAGCAGTTTGGAGGGTGATTATTCACCCCTCCACTTT. Translating it yields CASSLEGDYSPLHF.

The chain uses TRBV5-6 and TRBJ1-2, with a possible D match to TRBD1 (6 bases). The CDR3 length is 15 residues. The V end lost 4 bases, the J end lost 5 bases, and 18 bases lay between the germline ends. CDR1 is SGHDT, CDR2 YYEEEE, per germline. The CDR3 spells CASSAQGQRLYGYTF. As DNA, the CDR3 is TGTGCCAGCAGCGCGCAGGGACAAAGGCTTTATGGCTACACCTTC.

The V call is TRBV24-1, the J call TRBJ1-1; unclear D gene. CDR3 size: 15 residues. Germline V CDR1 and CDR2: KGHDR, SFDVKD. The V and J ends lost 5 bases and 6 bases respectively, with 18 bases between them. CDR3 sequence reads: CATSAEGRVGSEAFF. The DNA for the CDR3 is TGTGCCACCAGTGCCGAGGGAAGGGTTGGGTCTGAAGCTTTCTTT.

The rearrangement joins TRBV11-2 to TRBJ2-3; 10 bases align to TRBD1. After removal of 6 bases from V and 2 bases from J, the junction contained 2 bases not matched to a gene. The CDR3 is made up of 14 amino acids. Germline V CDR1 and CDR2: SGHAT, FQNNGV. CDR3 nucleotide sequence: TGTGCCAGCAGTGACAGGGGGCCCACAGATACGCAGTATTTT. It specifies CASSDRGPTDTQYF.